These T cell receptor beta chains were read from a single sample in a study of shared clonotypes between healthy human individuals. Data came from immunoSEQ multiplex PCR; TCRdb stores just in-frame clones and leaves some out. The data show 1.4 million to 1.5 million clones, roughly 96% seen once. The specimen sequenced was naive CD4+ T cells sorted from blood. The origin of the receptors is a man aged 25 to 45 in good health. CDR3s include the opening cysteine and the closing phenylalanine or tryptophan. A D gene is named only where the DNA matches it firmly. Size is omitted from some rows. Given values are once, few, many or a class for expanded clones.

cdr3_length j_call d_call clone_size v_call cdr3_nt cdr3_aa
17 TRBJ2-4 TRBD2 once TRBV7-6 TGTGCCAGCAGCTTAGCGCTAAGGTCGGGAGGAGAGGCCATTCAGTACTTC CASSLALRSGGEAIQYF
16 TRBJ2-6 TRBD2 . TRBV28 TGTGCCAGCAGTCCGGGAGGCGCTGCTGGGGCCAACGTCCTGACTTTC CASSPGGAAGANVLTF
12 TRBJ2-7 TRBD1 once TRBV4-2 TGTGCCAGCAGCCATCCGACAGGGCGACAGTACTTC CASSHPTGRQYF
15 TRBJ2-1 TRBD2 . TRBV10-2 TGCGCCAGCAGTGACACGGGAGGGCCTCGGAATGAGCAGTTCTTC CASSDTGGPRNEQFF
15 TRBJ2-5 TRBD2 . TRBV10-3 TGTGCCATCAGAGGATCTAGCGGGGATCAAGAGACCCAGTACTTC CAIRGSSGDQETQYF
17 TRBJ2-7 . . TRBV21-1 TGTGCCAGCAGCAAGGGAGCCCAGACTCATCTGGAGAACGAGCAGTACTTC CASSKGAQTHLENEQYF
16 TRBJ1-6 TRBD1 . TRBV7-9 TGTGCCAGCGCCCCCGGGACAGGGGGGAATAATTCACCCCTCCACTTT CASAPGTGGNNSPLHF
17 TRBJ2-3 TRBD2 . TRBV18 TGTGCCAGCTCACAACCGGGACTAGCGGGACCCACAGATACGCAGTATTTT CASSQPGLAGPTDTQYF
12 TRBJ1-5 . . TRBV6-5 TGTGCCAGCGGCCGGGGCAATCAGCCCCAGCATTTT CASGRGNQPQHF
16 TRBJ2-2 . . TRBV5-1 TGCGCCAGCAGCGGAGGTGGGGCAGGGAGGACCGGGGAGCTGTTTTTT CASSGGGAGRTGELFF
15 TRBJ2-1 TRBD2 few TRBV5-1 TGCGCCAGCAGCTTTAGCGGGAGCTCCTACAATGAGCAGTTCTTC CASSFSGSSYNEQFF
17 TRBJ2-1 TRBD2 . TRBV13 TGTGCCAGCAGCTCCCCTAGCGGGAGGGCCTCCTACAATGAGCAGTTCTTC CASSSPSGRASYNEQFF
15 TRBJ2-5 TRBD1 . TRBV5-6 TGTGCCAGCAGCTTTCATGACAGGGGACAAGAGACCCAGTACTTC CASSFHDRGQETQYF
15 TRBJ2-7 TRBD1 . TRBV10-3 TGTGCCATCAGTGAGTCTTTCAGGGGGAACTACGAGCAGTACTTC CAISESFRGNYEQYF
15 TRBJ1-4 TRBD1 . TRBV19 TGTGCCAGTAGTACCCTCGGACAGGGGGGTGAAAAACTGTTTTTT CASSTLGQGGEKLFF
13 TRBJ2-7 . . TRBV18 TGTGCCAGCTCACCTTTCGAGAGAGACGAGCAGTACTTC CASSPFERDEQYF
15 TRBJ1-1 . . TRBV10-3 TGTGCCATCAGTGAACGGGGGACCCTCCACACTGAAGCTTTCTTT CAISERGTLHTEAFF